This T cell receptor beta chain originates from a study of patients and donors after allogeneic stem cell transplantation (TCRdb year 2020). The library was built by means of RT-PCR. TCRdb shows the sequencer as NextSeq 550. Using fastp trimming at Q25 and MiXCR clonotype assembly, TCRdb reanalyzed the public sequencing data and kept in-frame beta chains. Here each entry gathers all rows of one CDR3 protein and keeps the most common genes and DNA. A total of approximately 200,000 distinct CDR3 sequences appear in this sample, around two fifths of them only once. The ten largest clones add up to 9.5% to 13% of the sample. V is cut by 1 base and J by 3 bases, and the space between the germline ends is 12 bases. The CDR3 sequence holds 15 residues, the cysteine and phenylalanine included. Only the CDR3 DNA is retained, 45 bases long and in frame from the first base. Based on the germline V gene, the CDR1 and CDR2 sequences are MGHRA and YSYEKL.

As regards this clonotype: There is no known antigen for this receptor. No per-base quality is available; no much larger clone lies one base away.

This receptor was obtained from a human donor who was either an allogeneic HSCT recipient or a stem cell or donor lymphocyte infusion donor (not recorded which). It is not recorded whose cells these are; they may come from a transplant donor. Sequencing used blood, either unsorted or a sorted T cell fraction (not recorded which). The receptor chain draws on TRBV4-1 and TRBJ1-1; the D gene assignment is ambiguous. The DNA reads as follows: TGCGCCAGCAGCCAAGTATCCGGGTGGGACACTGAAGCTTTCTTT. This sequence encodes CASSQVSGWDTEAFF.